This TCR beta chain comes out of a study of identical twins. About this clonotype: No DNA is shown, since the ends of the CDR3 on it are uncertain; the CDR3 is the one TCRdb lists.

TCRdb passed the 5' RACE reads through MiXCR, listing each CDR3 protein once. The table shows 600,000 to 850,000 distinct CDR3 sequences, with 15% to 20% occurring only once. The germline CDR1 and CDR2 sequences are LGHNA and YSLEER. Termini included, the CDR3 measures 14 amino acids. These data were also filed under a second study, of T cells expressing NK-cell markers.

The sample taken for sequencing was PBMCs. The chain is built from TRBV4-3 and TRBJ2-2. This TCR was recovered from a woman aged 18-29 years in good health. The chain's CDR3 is CASSQDFGAGELFF.